The rows below give T cell receptor beta chains drawn from one sample of a study of molecular identifiers for immune sequencing clone quantification. TCRdb used MiXCR to reprocess the PCR reads, holding one entry per CDR3 protein. The sample holds about 640,000 distinct CDR3 sequences, 15% to 20% seen once. The sample consisted of naive CD8+ T cells from blood, with Jurkat cell RNA spiked in. The receptors stem from a human donor in good health. Some libraries in this study had Jurkat cell RNA spiked in. CDR3s include the opening cysteine and the closing phenylalanine or tryptophan. D genes are given only for firm matches. Only part of the rows carry a size: once, few, many, or a class if the clone is expanded.

cdr3_length clone_size d_call j_call v_call cdr3_nt cdr3_aa
16 many TRBD1 TRBJ1-4 TRBV9 TGTGCCAGCAGCGGTGGGGCCACAGGGGTGTATGAAAAACTGTTTTTT CASSGGATGVYEKLFF
14 few . TRBJ2-7 TRBV4-2 TGTGCCAGCAGCCAAGATGGGAGAAGCTACGAGCAGTACTTC CASSQDGRSYEQYF
15 . . TRBJ1-5 TRBV15 TGTGCCACCAGCTCTAGGGGTTTGGATGGGCTTTCCCAGCATTTT CATSSRGLDGLSQHF
12 many . TRBJ1-1 TRBV20-1 TGCAGTGCTGGGGACAACCGGCCTGAAGCTTTCTTT CSAGDNRPEAFF
15 many . TRBJ2-5 TRBV7-6 TGTGCCAGCAGCCAACCGGGACACCCAGAAGAGACCCAGTACTTC CASSQPGHPEETQYF
16 many . TRBJ2-3 TRBV21-1 TGTGCCAGCAGCAAAAGCTCTAGCGGACTCACAGATACGCAGTATTTT CASSKSSSGLTDTQYF
15 few . TRBJ2-7 TRBV4-1 TGCGCCAGCAGCAAAATAACTCTGACAGAAAACGAGCAGTACTTC CASSKITLTENEQYF
17 many TRBD1 TRBJ2-3 TRBV29-1 TGCAGCGTTGAAAGTAGTGGGGCAGGGGGCGCAACAGATACGCAGTATTTT CSVESSGAGGATDTQYF
17 . TRBD2 TRBJ2-2 TRBV7-9 TGTGCCAGCAGCGGATACCTCGGGACTAAGAACACCGGGGAGCTGTTTTTT CASSGYLGTKNTGELFF
18 many TRBD1 TRBJ2-6 TRBV12-3/TRBV12-4 TGTGCCAGCAGCCGCGTGACAGGGCTTAGCTCTGGGGCCAACGTCCTGACTTTC CASSRVTGLSSGANVLTF
14 . . TRBJ2-5 TRBV6-2/TRBV6-3 TGTGCCAGCAGTTATTCGGTAGGGGTGGAGACCCAGTACTTC CASSYSVGVETQYF
19 many . TRBJ2-2 TRBV13 TGTGCCAGCAGCTTAAAGGCAGCCGGGGAGTCTTATGACACCGGGGAGCTGTTTTTT CASSLKAAGESYDTGELFF
14 . . TRBJ1-5 TRBV10-3 TGTGCCACCAGTGAGTCGCCAGACAATCAGCCCCAGCATTTT CATSESPDNQPQHF
14 . . TRBJ1-1 TRBV4-3 TGCGCCAGCAGCCAAGATAGGTGGGGAGCCGAAGCTTTCTTT CASSQDRWGAEAFF
16 many TRBD1 TRBJ2-1 TRBV7-8 TGTGCCAGCAGCTCCCCGCGGACAGGGTGGAACAATGAGCAGTTCTTC CASSSPRTGWNNEQFF
15 many . TRBJ1-1 TRBV6-2/TRBV6-3 TGTGCCAGCAGTTACTTATCCATCCCGGGTACTGAAGCTTTCTTT CASSYLSIPGTEAFF
16 few . TRBJ1-5 TRBV19 TGTGCCAGTAGTATAGAGGAGGGTCAGACTAATCAGCCCCAGCATTTT CASSIEEGQTNQPQHF
15 . TRBD1 TRBJ1-5 TRBV20-1 TGCAGTGCTAGACCGACAGGGGTTGGCAATCAGCCCCAGCATTTT CSARPTGVGNQPQHF
15 few TRBD1 TRBJ1-5 TRBV24-1 TGTGCCACCAGTAATCACAGGGGGGACAATCAGCCCCAGCATTTT CATSNHRGDNQPQHF
15 many . TRBJ2-7 TRBV4-3 TGCGCCAGCAGCCAAGGCAGCACGGGTTCCTACGAGCAGTACTTC CASSQGSTGSYEQYF
14 many . TRBJ1-2 TRBV14 TGTGCCAGCAGCCCCTCCGGGGCCCTGGCGGGCTACACCTTC CASSPSGALAGYTF
18 few . TRBJ2-2 TRBV4-3 TGCGCCAGCAGCCAAGCTCAGACCCCAGGGGAGGGCACCGGGGAGCTGTTTTTT CASSQAQTPGEGTGELFF
14 many . TRBJ2-7 TRBV21-1 TGTGCCAGCAGTTTACTGTCTCGGGGGTACGAGCAGTACTTC CASSLLSRGYEQYF
16 many . TRBJ1-1 TRBV7-9 TGTGCCAGCAGCTTAAATGGGGGATCCATGAACACTGAAGCTTTCTTT CASSLNGGSMNTEAFF
16 many . TRBJ2-2 TRBV2 TGTGCCAGCAGTTTCCCCTTGGGCAGCGAAACCGGGGAGCTGTTTTTT CASSFPLGSETGELFF
15 many TRBD1 TRBJ1-4 TRBV28 TGTGCCAGCAGTTTTCTTCAGGGGGATGGTGAAAAACTGTTTTTT CASSFLQGDGEKLFF
16 many . TRBJ1-4 TRBV7-9 TGTGCCAGCAGCCCACCCGATGGGGGGGAAAATGAAAAACTGTTTTTT CASSPPDGGENEKLFF
16 few . TRBJ1-2 TRBV7-8 TGTGCCAGCAGCCCGGAGGGCGCAGCCACTAACTATGGCTACACCTTC CASSPEGAATNYGYTF
19 . TRBD1 TRBJ2-7 TRBV28 TGTGCCAGCAATATGCAAGGGGGCGACAGGGGCTACAATGCCTACGAGCAGTACTTC CASNMQGGDRGYNAYEQYF
15 few TRBD2 TRBJ2-1 TRBV19 TGTGCCAGTAGTATAGTTGGTAGCGGGACAAATGAGCAGTTCTTC CASSIVGSGTNEQFF
14 many TRBD1 TRBJ2-7 TRBV9 TGTGCCAGCAGCAAAGAGGGGACAGCTTACGAGCAGTACTTC CASSKEGTAYEQYF
18 many TRBD2 TRBJ2-1 TRBV27 TGTGCCAGCAGTCCAGCTATAGCGGGAGGCCCCACCTACAATGAGCAGTTCTTC CASSPAIAGGPTYNEQFF
14 . . TRBJ1-1 TRBV4-3 TGCGCCAGCAGCCTCTGGGATCAGGGGACTGAAGCTTCCTTT CASSLWDQGTEASF
11 many . TRBJ2-7 TRBV30 TGTGCCGAAAGACGGGGCAACGAGCAGTACTTC CAERRGNEQYF
14 many TRBD2 TRBJ2-3 TRBV5-8 TGTGCCAGCAGCAGGGTGGCGGGAGATGATACGCAGTATTTT CASSRVAGDDTQYF
13 many . TRBJ2-7 TRBV6-5 TGTGCCACCCGCCCAGGTCCTTTCTACGAGCAGTACTTC CATRPGPFYEQYF
13 many . TRBJ2-7 TRBV29-1 TGCAGCGTCGCGGGACTCAGCTCCTACGAGCAGTACTTC CSVAGLSSYEQYF
17 . TRBD2 TRBJ2-2 TRBV6-5 TGTGCCAGCTGTTACGAGGGTTCGGGGGGGAGCACCGGGGAGCTGTTTTTT CASCYEGSGGSTGELFF
11 many . TRBJ1-5 TRBV28 TGTGCCAGCAGTACTTTACAGCCCCAGCATTTT CASSTLQPQHF
13 . . TRBJ1-5 TRBV5-3 TGTGCCGGCAGCTGGGCAGGTGCGGCGCCCCAGCATTTT CAGSWAGAAPQHF
14 many TRBD1 TRBJ1-1 TRBV6-5 TGTGCCAGCAGGCCAGACAGGGCTTACACTGAAGCTTTCTTT CASRPDRAYTEAFF
15 many TRBD1 TRBJ2-3 TRBV6-6 TGTGCCAGCAGTGAGTCCGACAGGGTCACAGATACGCAGTATTTT CASSESDRVTDTQYF
12 . . TRBJ1-2 TRBV12-3/TRBV12-4 TGTGCCAGCAGCCCTGTAGGGGATGGCTACACCTTC CASSPVGDGYTF
15 few . TRBJ2-5 TRBV7-3 TGTGCCAGCAGCCCACAGGGGGGGGGACAAGAGACCCAGTACTTC CASSPQGGGQETQYF
19 many TRBD2 TRBJ2-3 TRBV20-1 TGCAGTGCGAGCTCCCTACTCGGGACTAGCGTTAGAACATCAGATACGCAGTATTTT CSASSLLGTSVRTSDTQYF
14 . . TRBJ2-7 TRBV7-9 TGTGCCAGCAGCTTAGCGACCAGGGGCTACGAGCAGCACTTC CASSLATRGYEQHF
18 . TRBD1 TRBJ2-7 TRBV5-8 TGTGCCAGCAGCTCAACTAGTGCGGGGACAGGGTCTTTCTACGAGCAGTACTTC CASSSTSAGTGSFYEQYF
17 once . TRBJ2-1 TRBV14 TGTGCCAGCAGCCAGGGCTCAACACGAAGCTCCTACAATGAGCAGTTCTTC CASSQGSTRSSYNEQFF
16 many . TRBJ1-1 TRBV28 TGTGCCAGCAGTTTACGAACCCAGGGGCCCAGCACTGAAGCTTTCTTT CASSLRTQGPSTEAFF
16 . . TRBJ2-6 TRBV7-9 TGTGCCAGCAGCTACACCGGGACATCTGGGGCCAACGTCCTGACTTTC CASSYTGTSGANVLTF
17 many TRBD1 TRBJ2-2 TRBV4-3 TGCGCCAGCAGCCAAGATCGGAGTAGGGGGCGAACCGGGGAGCTGTTTTTT CASSQDRSRGRTGELFF
12 many . TRBJ1-2 TRBV2 TGTGCCAACGCGGAGGGCCCCTATGGCTACACCTTC CANAEGPYGYTF
17 . TRBD1 TRBJ2-7 TRBV7-9 TGTGCCAGCAGCTCGCGCCTGGGACAGGGAGACTCCTACGAGCAGTACTTC CASSSRLGQGDSYEQYF
14 few . TRBJ2-7 TRBV19 TGTGCCAGTAGGCCATACGGGAAATCCTACGAGCAGTACTTC CASRPYGKSYEQYF
16 many . TRBJ2-3 TRBV7-9 TGTGCCAGCAGCTCTACAATTTGGACAGGCACAGATACGCAGTATTTT CASSSTIWTGTDTQYF
14 few . TRBJ1-6 TRBV27 TGTGCCAGCAGTTTCATCCAGGGAGGGTCACCCCTCCACTTT CASSFIQGGSPLHF